A single T cell receptor (beta chain) is shown here with its context. Antigen specificity is unknown. The sample comes from a study of cytomegalovirus exposure and HLA in healthy donors. Study overall: The 110 million or so unique TCR beta sequences, from roughly 170 million T cells, were found by an earlier analysis. General observations from the study: It was only CMV serostatus that was available as immune exposure information. Per published accounts, TCR beta sequences correctly predicted the HLA-A and HLA-B alleles of most subjects. Later work showed greater clonal expansion in HLA-associated TCR beta chains than in equally common others.

A multiplex PCR was run with 60 Vbeta primers and 13 Jbeta primers. Assay used: immunoSEQ multiplex PCR; TCRdb lists only in-frame clones, some missing. The sample includes 55,000 to 70,000 clones, over 60% seen only once; the top ten take around 2.7%. The sequenced sample was PBMCs. The sequence came from a woman in her 50s in good health and CMV-seronegative.

In nucleotides, the CDR3 is TGTGCCAGTAGTCTTGGGCCCCGGCTCGAAAAACTGTTTTTT. It specifies CASSLGPRLEKLFF. The rearrangement links TRBV19 to TRBJ1-4; D gene unclear. Germline CDR1 LNHDA, CDR2 SQIVND (reference sequence). The CDR3 extends over 14 amino acids. Trimming shortened V by 5 bases and J by 8 bases, and 15 bases separated the two germline ends.